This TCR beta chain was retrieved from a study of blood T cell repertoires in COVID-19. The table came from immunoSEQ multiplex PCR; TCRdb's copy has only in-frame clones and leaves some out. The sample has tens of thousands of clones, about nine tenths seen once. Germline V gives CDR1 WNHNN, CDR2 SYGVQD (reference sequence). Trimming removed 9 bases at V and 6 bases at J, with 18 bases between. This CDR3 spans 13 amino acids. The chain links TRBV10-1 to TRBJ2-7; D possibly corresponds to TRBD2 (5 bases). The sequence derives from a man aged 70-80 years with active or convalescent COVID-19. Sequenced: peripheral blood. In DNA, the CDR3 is TGCGCCAGGGACCCCAAGCGGCGATGCGAGCAGTACTTC. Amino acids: CARDPKRRCEQYF.